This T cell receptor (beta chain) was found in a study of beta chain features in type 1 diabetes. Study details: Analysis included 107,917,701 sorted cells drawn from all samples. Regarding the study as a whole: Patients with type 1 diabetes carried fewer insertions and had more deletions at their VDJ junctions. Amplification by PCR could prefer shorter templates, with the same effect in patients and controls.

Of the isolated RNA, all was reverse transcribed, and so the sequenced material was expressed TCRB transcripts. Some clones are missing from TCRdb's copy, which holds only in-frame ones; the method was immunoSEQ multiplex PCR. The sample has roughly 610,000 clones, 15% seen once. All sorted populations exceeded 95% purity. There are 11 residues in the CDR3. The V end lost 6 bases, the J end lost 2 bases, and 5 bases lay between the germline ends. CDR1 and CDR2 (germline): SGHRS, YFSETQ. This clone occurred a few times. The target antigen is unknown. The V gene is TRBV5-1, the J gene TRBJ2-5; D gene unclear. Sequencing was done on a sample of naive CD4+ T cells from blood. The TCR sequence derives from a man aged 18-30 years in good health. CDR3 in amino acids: CASTMQETQYF. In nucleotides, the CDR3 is TGCGCCAGCACCATGCAAGAGACCCAGTACTTC.